This T cell receptor beta chain was documented in a study of blood T cell repertoires in COVID-19. Original processing methods: Amplification of reference gene primers was used by the study to estimate nucleated cell counts. Profiled with immunoSEQ multiplex PCR; TCRdb holds only in-frame clones, not every one. The DNA was the basis for D and trimming; V, J and clone size are from that table. This sample carries around 100,000 clones, roughly 91% of them seen once, and the ten largest clones take 4.9%. Germline lookup yields CDR1 MDHEN and CDR2 SYDVKM. CDR3 length equals 16 residues. The V gene end was trimmed by 7 bases and the J gene end by 5 bases; junction bases not matched to a gene: 10.

This clonotype originated in an elderly woman with acute or convalescent COVID-19. The chain is built from TRBV28 and TRBJ2-2, with 10 nucleotides matching TRBD2. Sequencing was done on a sample of peripheral blood. In DNA, the CDR3 is TGTGCCAGCACCCATACCCGACTAGCGGGTACCGGGGAGCTGTTTTTT. It specifies CASTHTRLAGTGELFF.